The clone carrying this T cell receptor beta chain was counted ten times or more. Its antigen is not identified. The sample comes from a study of T-cell reconstitution after alpha-beta-depleted transplantation in children. Study conclusions and caveats: Counts and diversity of T cells one year after transplant came mostly from newly produced T cells.

The TCRbeta library was prepared with unique molecular identifiers. TCRdb called the PCR reads again in MiXCR, with one record for every CDR3 protein. The sample carries 440,000 or so distinct CDR3 sequences, over 40% recorded once. Specimen: PBMCs, collected before TCRalphabeta/CD19-depleted stem cell transplant. This receptor was identified in a girl aged 2 to 9 with aplastic anemia, due to receive a stem cell transplant.

The CDR3: CASSLVLGDQPQHF. CDR3 sequence (DNA): TGTGCCAGCAGCTTAGTGCTGGGTGATCAGCCCCAGCATTTT. This chain joins TRBV7-2 and TRBJ1-5, with D unresolved. The CDR3 spans 14 residues. CDR1 is SGHTA and CDR2 is FQGNSA in the germline V gene. V was clipped by 1 base and J by 5 bases, with 9 bases between them.